This entry features one T cell receptor beta chain sequence. The data belong to a study of technical replicates of blood from several donors. This CDR3 is built from 14 residues. CDR1 and CDR2 from the germline V gene are MNHEY and SVGAGI. V was trimmed by 6 bases and J by 3 bases, leaving 13 bases between them. Sequencing was performed with immunoSEQ multiplex PCR; in TCRdb, only in-frame clones are kept and a portion is missing. Of some 85,000 clones in the sample, around 94% are singletons; the top ten hold 0.39%. The sequenced sample was T cells isolated from PBMCs. The V and J genes are TRBV6-5 and TRBJ2-3; tentatively, D is TRBD2 (6 bases). The source of this sequence is a human donor in good health. The CDR3 is CASSPLGGTDTQYF. As DNA, the CDR3 is TGTGCCAGCAGCCCTTTGGGAGGTACAGATACGCAGTATTTT.